Listed here is a single T cell receptor beta chain. Its matching antigen is unknown. Using immunoSEQ multiplex PCR, the repertoire was profiled, and TCRdb retains in-frame clones only, with some absent. The data show about 140,000 clones, roughly 89% seen once. The sample comes from a study of Ad26.COV2.S vaccination and SARS-CoV-2 variants. Study results and caveats: Higher spike-specific TCR breadth was found in vaccine recipients than in placebo recipients. The study found similar non-spike TCR breadth in vaccine and placebo recipients.

Sample: peripheral blood, taken after recovery from COVID-19. The TCR was taken from a human donor who had recovered from COVID-19.

The CDR3 loop reads CASSPGTGAITDTQYF. As DNA, the CDR3 is TGCGCCAGCAGCCCCGGGACAGGGGCTATCACAGATACGCAGTATTTT. This chain uses TRBV5-1 with TRBJ2-3; 10 bases are shared with TRBD1. The J segment lost 2 bases and the V segment lost 4 bases, leaving 7 bases of the junction unmatched. Germline V gene lookup returns CDR1 SGHRS and CDR2 YFSETQ. CDR3 length: 16 residues.